This T cell receptor beta chain came from a study of cytomegalovirus exposure and HLA in healthy donors (dated by TCRdb to 2015 to 2018). About the study as a whole: According to an earlier analysis of several hundred of the donors, about 179 million T cells yielded 117 million unique TCR beta sequences and around 280 Gb of sequence data. All discovery cohort repertoires had been generated on a single sequencing platform. A few DR-DQ haplotypes were treated as single units for association and clustering because of strong linkage in the cohort. HLA typing covered class I and class II loci at four-digit resolution. The study profiled the T cell repertoires of hundreds of subjects by immunosequencing and related them to cytomegalovirus serostatus. Roughly 300 gigabases of sequencing data and approximately 80 million unique TCR sequences were included in an early release covering under 650 HLA-typed donors. In the later analysis, no new phenotypic data were used to find candidate immune exposures; instead, reliance was placed on TCR beta sequences and their occurrence across donors. A separate validation cohort of 90 to 150 different subjects was used in addition to the 666-subject first cohort. A later analysis re-examined previously published TCR beta repertoires from several hundred donors and added high-resolution HLA genotyping to investigate patterns of TCR occurrence. To predict cytomegalovirus infection status, the study brought together high-throughput TCR immunosequencing, statistical association of individual TCRs with disease status, and machine learning. Donor age, sex, ethnicity and CMV serostatus were compiled alongside the repertoire data. The number of typed donors differed by locus: roughly 620-630 for A, B, C, DRB1 and DQB1; some 500 for DQA1; 606 for DPA1; and around 450 for DPB1. Of the 300 to 500 genotyped donors, 75% to 85% were placed in the genetic ancestry cluster associated with self-reported Caucasian donors. On average, roughly 250,000 unique TCR beta nucleotide sequences were sequenced per donor among fewer than 500 genotyped donors of the cohort, with about 17% of those sequences being non-productive. To decide whether each TCR beta V gene segment behaved as functional or pseudogenic, an earlier analysis of some 600 of the donors relied on high-throughput TCR beta sequencing. A later genetic analysis used genome-wide SNP genotypes for about three fifths of the 666 donors, treating that subset as a discovery cohort. The aim of the study was to test whether cataloging public T cell receptors could identify signatures of past pathogen exposure.

Receptor amplification or capture employed the immunoSEQ multiplex PCR assay. The multiplex PCR relied on a mix of 60 forward primers for TCR Vbeta segments and 13 reverse primers for TCR Jbeta segments. The CDR3 region of rearranged TCR beta genes was amplified from genomic DNA with a multiplex PCR assay. On the Illumina HiSeq System, the amplified TCR beta libraries were sequenced as 87-base-pair reads. Per the source publication's procedure: A later analysis tallied tens of millions of unique TCR beta chains across the 700 or so repertoires, and approximately 9.9 million of those chains were shared by two or more donors. A nearest-neighbor algorithm error-corrected the raw reads and collapsed the reads into unique sequences, merging closely related sequences to remove PCR and sequencing errors. To assign V, D and J gene segments, CDR3 sequences were aligned to IMGT reference sequences. For a sequence to be retained, a match of at least six nucleotides to both a V gene segment and a J gene segment was required. A rearrangement was called productive if the CDR3 had no stop codons and remained in frame with V and J, and every other rearrangement was called non-productive. Following IMGT convention, CDR3 was defined as the stretch from the second conserved V-encoded cysteine up to the conserved J-encoded phenylalanine. In an earlier analysis of around 600 of the donors, sequences lacking an unambiguous match to a single V gene segment were excluded. An earlier analysis of over 450 of the donors classified V segments as functional when productive rearrangements were above 56.7% and as segregating when the standard deviation between donors was above 5%. A statistical classification framework was built to diagnose cytomegalovirus status from the catalog of TCR beta chain sequences. In a later analysis, TCR nucleotide sequences were compared against IMGT/GENE-DB human TR gene sequences so that V and J genes could be assigned. Using the TCRdist pipeline, a later analysis assigned CDR3 sequences along with most-parsimonious VDJ recombination scenarios. In a later analysis, every TCR beta chain was defined by the combination of its CDR3 amino acid sequence and its V-gene family, and reads without a unique V-gene family were dropped. In a later analysis, fewer than 650 highly shared, low-generation-probability nucleotide sequences were removed to address suspected cross-contamination and a sequencing artifact. In a later analysis, a clonal expansion index was calculated for each public chain from normalized within-repertoire ranks of inferred template counts. Generation probabilities in a later analysis came from a VDJ recombination model fitted to out-of-frame rearrangements, and those results were checked against IGoR. Hypergeometric tests were used in a later analysis to score TCR-TCR, TCR-HLA and TCR-CMV co-occurrence, with a repertoire-size bias correction applied to the TCR pairs. A later analysis estimated false discovery rates by permuting HLA or CMV assignments 20 times. A later analysis grouped co-occurring TCRs with DBSCAN, adding TCRdist sequence similarity when clustering within HLA-allele-positive subsets. For co-occurrence clustering, repertoires with fewer than 30,000 or more than 120,000 public chains were excluded, along with roughly five repertoires with anomalous nucleotide sharing. As stored in TCRdb, this immuneACCESS dataset retains in-frame rearrangements with V and J assigned. A fraction of the clones does not appear; measured against another copy, unresolved V genes explain less than half of the discrepancy, and the remainder lacks a known reason. For V, J and clone size, that table is used; D and trimming come from the DNA. Present in this sample are under 250,000 clones, about 78% of which were seen just once. Under 3% of the sample is held by the ten biggest clonotypes.

A note on this clone: Its binding antigen is unknown. Base qualities are not provided; no much larger clone lies one nucleotide away.

CDR1 is given as MNHEY and CDR2 as SMNVEV, both from the germline V gene (reference sequence). V loses 1 base, J loses 4 bases, and the germline ends lie 7 bases apart. The CDR3, from cysteine to phenylalanine, totals 13 residues. Only CDR3 DNA remains: 39 bases, in frame from the first base. The cohort was made up of about 670 healthy bone marrow donors. At the time of sampling, every cohort member was nominally healthy, though immune exposures that went unrecorded were likely present. The donor was CMV seronegative and belonged to the group of 352 seronegative cohort members. Every donor gave a peripheral blood sample, and the peripheral blood mononuclear cells from that sample were used for TCR beta sequencing. Genomic DNA was extracted from the blood cell samples with the Qiagen DNeasy Blood Extraction Kit. Overall study results and their limits: A cluster of highly shared sequence variants was judged likely to represent a technical artifact of the sequencing pipeline. A further reported finding was that TCR beta sequences accurately predicted the HLA-A and HLA-B alleles for most subjects in the first cohort. Only TCR beta chains were sequenced in this cohort, and the absence of alpha or paired-chain data limited detectable features. Most TCR sequences were observed very rarely across donors, whereas some public TCRs were present in many individuals. Because HLA typing was unavailable for some donors at each locus, only the typed subset was used in association tests. Correlated functional status among segregating V segments might reflect linkage disequilibrium, but an unknown experimental factor could not be ruled out. In a later analysis, over 15,000 TCR beta sequences were associated with specific HLA alleles at a false discovery rate of 0.05. In a later analysis, most CMV-associated TCR beta chains were found to appear HLA-restricted, with HLA associations seemingly driven largely by CMV exposure. Some IMGT-functional V segments, including TRBV6-2 and TRBV6-3, could not be distinguished by the 87-base-pair reads and were therefore excluded. V-gene and J-gene trimming of TCR beta chains was associated with a missense DCLRE1C variant in a later genetic analysis, and the association was replicated in an independent cohort. The only immune exposure information available for the cohort was CMV serostatus. A later genetic analysis reported fewer N-insertions in productive TCRs among donors in an Asian-associated ancestry cluster than the approximately 670-donor mean. According to a later analysis, TCR association rates differed among HLA loci, with DRB1 alleles showing the most associated TCRs and HLA-C alleles showing the fewest. When HLA alleles, especially DR and DQ, strongly co-occurred, attributing TCR associations to individual alleles was difficult. A later analysis found that HLA-associated TCR beta chains were more clonally expanded and had lower generation probabilities than equally common non-associated chains. Several of the top co-occurrence clusters appeared to be linked to parvovirus B19, influenza, CMV and Epstein-Barr virus, according to a later analysis. A few of the identified cytomegalovirus-associated TCR beta chains were confirmed in vitro to be specific for cytomegalovirus antigens. A total of 164 TCR beta chains were listed by the study as associated with cytomegalovirus. In an earlier analysis of a few hundred of the donors, most TCR beta V segments were observed in productive rearrangements about 90% or about 30% of the time, broadly matching IMGT annotations. The classifier was reported to diagnose cytomegalovirus status with high specificity and sensitivity in both the original cohort and the validation cohort. About 15 rarely observed V segments, including chromosome 9 orphons, were excluded from the earlier analysis of several hundred of the donors because counts were too low. Roughly uniform sequencing depth across donors was assumed in presence/absence analyses, although this assumption may not hold. The authors suggested that the approach could potentially be generalized to other disease states and immunological phenotypes.

This receptor was identified in a woman younger than 45 in good health and CMV-seronegative. What was sequenced was PBMCs. The rearranged chain carries TRBV27 and TRBJ2-5; a weak D assignment points to TRBD1 (5 bases agree). CDR3 loop: CASSLLRGETQYF. The sequenced DNA: TGTGCCAGCAGTTTATTAAGGGGAGAGACCCAGTACTTC.